These T cell receptor beta chains were read from a single sample in a study of blood T cells in healthy people across ages. TCRdb reprocessed the 5' RACE reads with MiXCR, giving one entry per CDR3 protein. The sample has some 1,000,000 distinct CDR3 sequences; 20% to 25% are singletons. The same data also went into a second study, on T cells of mothers and their children.

Input material: blood. These receptor sequences come from a girl aged 2 to 9 in good health. CDR3s include the opening cysteine and the closing phenylalanine or tryptophan. D genes are given only for firm matches. The listing skips clone size in some rows; elsewhere it reads once, few, many or a size class.

TRBJ2-3,NA,few,TRBV10-1,13,CASSEDYRDTQYF,TGCGCCAGCAGTGAGGATTATCGGGATACGCAGTATTTT
TRBJ2-7,TRBD1,few,TRBV6-5,15,CASSYRDRGPYEQYF,TGTGCCAGCAGTTACCGGGACAGGGGACCCTACGAGCAGTACTTC
TRBJ2-3,TRBD2,NA,TRBV7-9,16,CASSYPSGNWADTQYF,TGTGCCAGCAGCTACCCTAGCGGGAACTGGGCAGATACGCAGTATTTT
TRBJ2-7,TRBD2,NA,TRBV20-1,13,CSARSGSTYEQYF,TGCAGTGCTCGAAGCGGGAGTACCTACGAGCAGTACTTC
TRBJ2-1,NA,few,TRBV11-2,14,CASSLLESYNEQFF,TGTGCCAGCAGCTTACTAGAGAGCTACAATGAGCAGTTCTTC
TRBJ2-3,TRBD2,NA,TRBV12-3/TRBV12-4,16,CASSLSGGPGTDTQYF,TGTGCCAGCAGTTTGTCGGGGGGGCCGGGCACAGATACGCAGTATTTT
TRBJ2-5,NA,NA,TRBV11-3,14,CASHSEILRETQYF,TGTGCCAGCCACAGCGAGATATTGAGGGAGACCCAGTACTTC
TRBJ1-2,NA,few,TRBV7-2,14,CASSLFEGGHGYTF,TGTGCCAGCAGCTTATTTGAAGGGGGGCATGGCTACACCTTC
TRBJ2-7,NA,few,TRBV6-2/TRBV6-3,17,CASSYLLYTVASYEQYF,TGTGCCAGCAGTTACCTTCTCTATACAGTTGCTTCCTACGAGCAGTACTTC
TRBJ2-5,NA,few,TRBV27,15,CASSLIGGRQETQYF,TGTGCCAGCAGTTTAATCGGGGGCCGCCAAGAGACCCAGTACTTC
TRBJ1-2,NA,few,TRBV2,13,CASSEALGGDYTF,TGTGCCAGCAGTGAAGCGCTTGGTGGGGACTACACCTTC
TRBJ2-7,TRBD2,NA,TRBV3-1,15,CASSQIFAGGYEQYF,TGTGCCAGCAGCCAAATCTTTGCGGGGGGCTACGAGCAGTACTTC
TRBJ2-5,NA,NA,TRBV28,15,CASSLTTTVQETQYF,TGTGCCAGCAGCTTAACCACGACAGTCCAAGAGACCCAGTACTTC
TRBJ2-1,NA,NA,TRBV15,14,CATSLQRTINEQFF,TGTGCCACCAGCCTCCAGCGTACTATCAATGAGCAGTTCTTC
TRBJ2-7,NA,NA,TRBV19,13,CATMGTLSYEQYF,TGTGCCACCATGGGGACTCTCTCCTACGAGCAGTACTTC
TRBJ2-1,TRBD2,few,TRBV20-1,23,CSARPSWLAGATNTNAELNEQFF,TGCAGTGCTAGACCCTCATGGCTAGCGGGAGCGACAAATACGAACGCAGAACTAAATGAGCAGTTCTTC
TRBJ2-5,TRBD1,once,TRBV13,16,CASSLGQGGTDVTQYF,TGTGCCAGCAGCTTGGGACAGGGGGGTACGGATGTGACCCAGTACTTC
TRBJ2-3,NA,NA,TRBV12-5,15,CASGLVLVSTDTQYF,TGTGCTAGTGGTTTGGTACTAGTCAGCACAGATACGCAGTATTTT
TRBJ2-7,TRBD1,NA,TRBV2,14,CASLTGESSYEQYF,TGTGCCAGTTTAACAGGGGAAAGCTCCTACGAGCAGTACTTC
TRBJ2-1,TRBD2,few,TRBV20-1,11,CSAPSGKEQFF,TGCAGTGCCCCGAGCGGGAAGGAGCAGTTCTTC